This TCR beta chain appears in the sequencing data of a study of blood T cell repertoires in COVID-19 (dated by TCRdb to 2018 to 2021). Turning to the overall study: Collaborator samples came from the United States, Italy and Spain and covered acute and convalescent phases of COVID-19. Samples came from the ongoing ImmuneRACE study (first 160 participants) plus 1,254 subjects from 6 global collaborators. The repertoires were released in a freely available public database meant as a resource for research on the immune response to SARS-CoV-2. The material from the prospective study consisted of cDNA or gDNA derived from T cells, B-cell-depleted T cells, or PBMCs. Sample metadata almost always included a de-identified subject ID, COVID-19 status, age in years and sex. Where available, HLA class I and class II types were taken from metadata supplied by the sample provider and were not determined by assay-based typing. The dataset comprised deeply sampled blood TCRbeta repertoires from subjects exposed to, actively infected with, or recovered from COVID-19. Results and caveats for the whole study, not just this receptor: The amount of clinical and demographic metadata varied by source and participant and was provided uncurated.

About this clone itself: This receptor's antigen is unknown. Base quality data are lacking; no much larger clone is found one base away.

The junction shows trimming of 5 bases on V and 5 bases on J, and the gene matches do not reach 9 bases of it. According to the germline V gene, CDR1 reads SGHTA and CDR2 reads FQGTGA. The CDR3 measures 15 amino acids from cysteine to phenylalanine. The CDR3 DNA has 45 bases and is translated from base 1. TCRbeta CDR3 regions were amplified from genomic DNA by means of the immunoSEQ Assay, a bias-controlled multiplex PCR. The paper's data handling went like this. The number of nucleated cells in each sample was estimated from the amplification of reference gene primers within the assay. To quantify the absolute abundance of each unique TCRbeta CDR3 rearrangement, sequence reads were collapsed and filtered. For each sample, productive Simpson clonality was calculated as the square root of Simpson's diversity index across productive rearrangements. TCRdb retrieved this table from immuneACCESS and kept in-frame rearrangements only. Not all clones are present; in checked studies, unresolved V genes account for under half, and no reason is known for the remainder. V, J and clone size are taken as reported in that table, and D and trimming were inferred from the DNA itself. Within this sample are 95,000 to 150,000 clones, with 87% of them counted one time only. Of the sample, roughly 30% is held by the ten largest clones.

Collaborating institutions collected whole blood in K2EDTA tubes following their own protocols. For TCRbeta analysis, collaborators shipped samples in one of three forms: frozen whole blood, isolated PBMCs, or DNA extracted from either of those sample types. The sample was peripheral blood. The rearranged segments are TRBV7-3 and TRBJ1-1; the junction holds 9 bases that match TRBD1. The clonotype comes from a woman aged 65 to 85 with acute or convalescent COVID-19. The CDR3 is CASSASGTGSTEAFF. The DNA sequence follows: TGTGCCAGCAGCGCTTCCGGGACAGGGAGTACTGAAGCTTTCTTT.